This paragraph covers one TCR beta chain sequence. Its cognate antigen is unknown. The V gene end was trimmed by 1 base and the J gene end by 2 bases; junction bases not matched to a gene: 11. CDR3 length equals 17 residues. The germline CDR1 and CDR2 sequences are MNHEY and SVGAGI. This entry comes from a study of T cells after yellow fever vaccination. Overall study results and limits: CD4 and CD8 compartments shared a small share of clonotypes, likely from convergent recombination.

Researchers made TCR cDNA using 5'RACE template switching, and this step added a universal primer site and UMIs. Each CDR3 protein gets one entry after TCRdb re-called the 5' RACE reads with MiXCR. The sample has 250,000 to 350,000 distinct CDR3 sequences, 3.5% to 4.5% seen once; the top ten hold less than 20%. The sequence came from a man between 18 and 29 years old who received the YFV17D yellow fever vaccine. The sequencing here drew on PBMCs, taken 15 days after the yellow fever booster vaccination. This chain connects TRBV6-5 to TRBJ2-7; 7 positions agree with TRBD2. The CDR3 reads CASSYYLGSGAPYEQYF. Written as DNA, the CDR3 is TGTGCCAGCAGTTACTATTTGGGGAGCGGGGCCCCCTACGAGCAGTACTTC.